These 28 T cell receptor beta chains originate from one sample sequenced in a study of blood T cell repertoires in COVID-19. The assay was immunoSEQ multiplex PCR, and TCRdb's table has in-frame clones only and misses some. The repertoire holds roughly 290,000 clones, with roughly 85% as singletons. The sample comprised PBMCs or T cells enriched from blood (not recorded which). The receptors come from a woman aged 40 to 49 who had recovered from COVID-19.

This clone was found a few times. The chain uses TRBV3-1 (or the pseudogene TRBV3-2) and TRBJ1-5; 10 nucleotides agree with TRBD1. The length of the CDR3 is 14 residues. V lost 3 bases and J lost 7; bases outside the gene matches: 3. The germline CDR1 and CDR2 sequences are LGHDT and YNNKEL (reference sequence). The DNA of the CDR3 is TGTGCCAGCAGCCAGGGACAGGGGTTCCAGCCCCAGCATTTT. Residues: CASSQGQGFQPQHF.

A note on this clone: Other DNA sequences from this sample encode an identical CDR3 as well. The CDR3 sequence: CASSLSGGRGYEQYF. Written as DNA, the CDR3 is TGTGCCAGCAGTTTATCGGGCGGGAGAGGCTACGAGCAGTACTTC. The chain has TRBV28 and TRBJ2-7; 7 bases are a match to TRBD2. From germline, CDR1 is MDHEN and CDR2 SYDVKM. With V trimmed by 1 base and J by 3 bases, 6 bases remained unmatched. The CDR3 contains 15 residues.

There are a few counts of this clone. The chain uses TRBV10-3 and TRBJ1-2; D not resolved. This CDR3 spans 12 amino acids. Germline-derived CDR1 and CDR2 are ENHRY and SYGVKD. Between the trimmed V and J ends, which lost 6 bases and 11 bases, there was a span of 16 bases. CDR3: CAISRQGVGYTF. The CDR3 bases are TGTGCCATCAGCAGACAAGGCGTTGGTTACACCTTC.

This clone showed up just once. The V gene is TRBV19, the J gene TRBJ1-1; 10 positions match TRBD1. The CDR3 loop spans 15 amino acids. V shed 6 bases, J shed 4 bases, and the junction held 8 bases outside the gene matches. The germline gives CDR1 LNHDA, CDR2 SQIVND (reference sequence). The CDR3 bases are TGTGCCAGTAGCCAAGGACAGGGGGTGATCACTGAAGCTTTCTTT. It specifies CASSQGQGVITEAFF.

The V gene is TRBV30, the J gene TRBJ1-5; D is possibly TRBD1 (6 bases). CDR3 length equals 15 residues. Trimming stripped 2 bases from V and 2 bases from J, with 13 bases between. From germline, CDR1 is GTSNPN and CDR2 SVGIG (reference sequence). CDR3 in DNA: TGTGCCTGGAGTCGGAACGCAGGGGGCAATCAGCCCCAGCATTTT. Amino acids: CAWSRNAGGNQPQHF.

A few counts support this clone. The chain is built from TRBV7-6 and TRBJ1-3; 7 bases agree with TRBD1. From germline, CDR1 is SGHVS and CDR2 FNYEAQ. The CDR3 length is 14 residues. The ends lost 5 bases at V and 2 bases at J; junction bases unmatched: 3. This CDR3 reads CASSLTGTGNTIYF. CDR3 coding DNA: TGTGCCAGCAGCCTGACAGGGACTGGAAACACCATATATTTT.

V is TRBV10-3 and J is TRBJ2-3, with 8 bases aligning to TRBD2. This CDR3 is 16 amino acids long. In germline, CDR1 is ENHRY, CDR2 SYGVKD. Germline trimming cut 3 bases from V and 1 base from J; bases unmatched to any gene: 6. The CDR3 nucleotides are TGTGCCATCAGTGACATCCTAGCGGGCGGCACAGATACGCAGTATTTT. This translates into CAISDILAGGTDTQYF.

The chain carries TRBV27 and TRBJ2-6; D may be TRBD1 (5 bases). CDR3 length: 13 residues. In germline, CDR1 is MNHEY, CDR2 SMNVEV (reference sequence). V lost 8 bases to trimming and J lost 4 bases, with 9 bases between them. The CDR3 DNA is TGTGCCAGCGGCAGGGCCGGGGCCAACGTCCTGACTTTC. As protein: CASGRAGANVLTF. The variable domain in full, completed from reference TRBV27 and TRBJ2-6, reads EAQVTQNPRYLITVTGKKLTVTCSQNMNHEYMSWYRQDPGLGLRQIYYSMNVEVTDKGDVPEGYKVSRKEKRNFPLILESPSPNQTSLYFCASGRAGANVLTFGAGSRLTVL.

This chain uses TRBV27 with TRBJ1-2, with D possibly matching TRBD1 (6 bases). The CDR3 has 13 residues. The ends were cut back, 4 bases at V and 8 bases at J, with 14 bases in the middle. Looked up from germline, CDR1 is MNHEY and CDR2 is SMNVEV (reference sequence). The CDR3 bases are TGTGCCAGCAGTTGGGGGGGCGCGGGAGGCTACACCTTC. Translating gives CASSWGGAGGYTF.

The chain combines TRBV5-1 with TRBJ2-5, with TRBD2 matching over 8 bases. This CDR3 contains 15 residues. V was clipped by 0 bases and J by 2 bases; unmatched bases: 3. Per the germline V gene, CDR1 is SGHRS and CDR2 is YFSETQ. For the CDR3, the DNA is TGCGCCAGCAGCTTGGCCGGGACTAGTCAAGAGACCCAGTACTTC. Amino acids: CASSLAGTSQETQYF.

The gene calls are TRBV28 and TRBJ2-7; the match to TRBD1 covers 8 bases. J gave up 3 bases and V 8 bases, and 6 bases lay outside the gene matches. CDR1 and CDR2 from the germline V gene are MDHEN and SYDVKM. The CDR3 has 13 amino acids. CDR3 nucleotides: TGTGCCAGCCTAGACAGGGGAAACTACGAGCAGTACTTC. This sequence encodes CASLDRGNYEQYF.

The chain employs TRBV7-3 and TRBJ2-7; the D gene is possibly TRBD1 (6 bases). This CDR3 region has 14 residues. The V gene lost 2 bases and the J gene lost 3 bases, with 11 bases spanning the gap. Germline CDR1 is SGHTA and CDR2 is FQGTGA. The CDR3, as DNA: TGTGCCAGCAGCTTAGGGGACAACCTCTACGAGCAGTACTTC. As protein: CASSLGDNLYEQYF.

CDR3 sequence (DNA): TGTGCCAGCAGTTTAGGGGGGACAGGGCCGCAAGAGACCCAGTACTTC. This gives the protein CASSLGGTGPQETQYF. The genes are TRBV28 and TRBJ2-5; TRBD1 matches at 9 bases. Germline loops: CDR1 MDHEN, CDR2 SYDVKM. The CDR3 is 16 amino acids. J was trimmed by 2 bases and V by 2 bases; bases with no gene match: 6.

The chain joins TRBV28 to TRBJ2-5, with TRBD2 matching 10 bases. The CDR3 runs 15 residues. Germline lookup yields CDR1 MDHEN and CDR2 SYDVKM. The junction had 4 bases not matched to a gene; V was cut back by 4 bases and J by 2 bases. The CDR3 bases are TGTGCCAGCAGTTACCAGCGGGGGGGACAAGAGACCCAGTACTTC. Translation gives CASSYQRGGQETQYF.

V gene TRBV27 combines with J gene TRBJ2-1, with TRBD2 matching over 10 bases. The CDR3 sequence is 17 residues long. Germline V CDR1 and CDR2: MNHEY, SMNVEV (reference sequence). V lost 1 base to trimming and J lost 5 bases; unmatched junction nucleotides: 8. CDR3 in amino acids: CASSLFLTSGTDNEQFF. The CDR3, as DNA: TGTGCCAGCAGTTTATTCCTCACTAGCGGGACTGACAATGAGCAGTTCTTC.

The CDR3 loop is CASSSGGGADEQFF. In DNA, the CDR3 is TGTGCCAGCAGCTCGGGAGGGGGCGCCGATGAGCAGTTCTTC. The chain joins TRBV5-4 to TRBJ2-1; D is possibly TRBD2 (8 bases). V lost 3 bases and J lost 8, with 15 bases in between. The CDR3 sequence is 14 residues long. Per germline, CDR1 SGHNT and CDR2 YYREEE (reference sequence).

J is TRBJ2-1 and V is TRBV6-2 or TRBV6-3; 11 positions agree with TRBD2. Germline CDR1 and CDR2: MNHEY and SVGEGT. This CDR3 spans 17 amino acids. V trimming: 2 bases; J trimming: 5 bases; junction bases outside the gene matches: 8. In DNA, the CDR3 is TGTGCCAGCAGTTACAGTCAGCGACTAGCGGGAAACAATGAGCAGTTCTTC. Residues: CASSYSQRLAGNNEQFF.

The rearrangement joins TRBV7-2 to TRBJ2-7; 8 bases are a match to TRBD1. The germline V gene has CDR1 SGHTA and CDR2 FQGNSA. The length of the CDR3 is 14 residues. J lost 7 bases, V lost 5 bases, and 10 bases had no gene match. The CDR3 nucleotides read TGTGCCAGCAGCCCGGGCCGACAGGGGAGGGAGCAGTACTTC. Residues: CASSPGRQGREQYF.

The chain carries TRBV25-1 and TRBJ2-7, with 11 bases aligning to TRBD2. This CDR3 is built from 15 residues. J lost 3 bases, V lost 2 bases, and 3 bases had no gene match. Germline V lookup: CDR1 MGHDK, CDR2 SYGVNS. The chain's CDR3 is CASSEPGLADYEQYF. The CDR3 nucleotides are TGTGCCAGCAGTGAACCGGGACTAGCGGACTACGAGCAGTACTTC.

The genes are TRBV28 and TRBJ1-4; D gene uncertain. In germline, CDR1 is MDHEN, CDR2 SYDVKM. The germline V and J ends were trimmed by 8 bases and 2 bases, with 6 bases remaining between them. This CDR3 comprises 12 residues. The CDR3 bases are TGTGCCAGCGGTAGCACTAATGAAAAACTGTTTTTT. The encoded protein is CASGSTNEKLFF.

The rearrangement links TRBV28 to TRBJ1-5; TRBD1 is a possible D gene (6 bases). V dropped 6 bases and J dropped 9 bases, with 18 bases sitting between them. Germline-derived CDR1 and CDR2 are MDHEN and SYDVKM. CDR3 length: 14 residues. CDR3 nucleotide sequence: TGTGCCAGCAGCCCCGACAGGCCGGTGTCGCCCCAGCATTTT. Its protein is CASSPDRPVSPQHF.

The chain couples TRBV18 to TRBJ1-5; 7 nucleotides agree with TRBD1. Germline CDR1 is KGHSH and CDR2 is LQKENI. This CDR3 region has 13 residues. The V gene end was trimmed by 5 bases and the J gene end by 7 bases; junction bases not matched to a gene: 5. CDR3 nucleotide sequence: TGTGCCAGCTCAGCAGGGGGTCGGCAGCCCCAGCATTTT. Translating gives CASSAGGRQPQHF.

A note on this clone: At one boundary the junction diverges from the germline segment, which might be a read error. The rearrangement uses TRBV18 and TRBJ2-1, with 7 bases that match TRBD2. CDR1 is KGHSH, CDR2 LQKENI, per germline. The CDR3 has 16 residues. CDR3 region: CASSPPTLGLERPCVF. CDR3 nucleotide sequence: TGTGCCAGCTCACCACCGACCCTCGGACTAGAACGGCCTTGCGTCTTC.

The rearrangement uses TRBV28 and TRBJ1-2; D call uncertain. CDR1 MDHEN and CDR2 SYDVKM come from the germline V gene. This CDR3 has 14 residues. V dropped 4 bases and J dropped 8 bases, with 17 bases sitting between them. The CDR3 DNA follows: TGTGCCAGCAGTTCCCCTAGCCCTCTGAGGGGCTACACCTTC. Residues: CASSSPSPLRGYTF.

The rearrangement links TRBV28 to TRBJ2-6, with 9 bases lining up with TRBD2. The CDR3 runs 18 residues. Per germline, CDR1 MDHEN and CDR2 SYDVKM. J lost 6 bases, V lost 3 bases, and 12 bases had no gene match. CDR3 amino acids: CASSFPLGVAGAANVLTF. DNA of the CDR3: TGTGCCAGCAGTTTTCCCCTTGGGGTAGCGGGAGCGGCCAACGTCCTGACTTTC. The full variable domain, completed using reference TRBV28 and TRBJ2-6, is DVKVTQSSRYLVKRTGEKVFLECVQDMDHENMFWYRQDPGLGLRLIYFSYDVKMKEKGDIPEGYSVSREKKERFSLILESASTNQTSMYLCASSFPLGVAGAANVLTFGAGSRLTVL.

The V call is TRBV6-2 or TRBV6-3, the J call TRBJ2-7; 7 bases align to TRBD2. This CDR3 spans 18 amino acids. After removal of 5 bases from V and 2 bases from J, the junction contained 18 bases not matched to a gene. The germline V gene has CDR1 MNHEY and CDR2 SVGEGT. CDR3 in DNA: TGTGCCAGCAGTCTGTCCGCCTCCAAGCGGGAAGAAACCTACGAGCAGTACTTC. This gives the protein CASSLSASKREETYEQYF.

The V call is TRBV4-3, the J call TRBJ1-4; the D gene is possibly TRBD1 (6 bases). Germline values: CDR1 LGHNA, CDR2 YSLEER. The CDR3 totals 15 residues. With 3 bases removed from V and 3 bases from J, the gap between germline ends came to 11 bases. The CDR3 spells CASSHQGRPNEKLFF. The CDR3 DNA sequence: TGCGCCAGCAGCCACCAGGGGCGCCCTAATGAAAAACTGTTTTTT.

V is TRBV28 and J is TRBJ2-7; no clear D. The germline CDR1 and CDR2 sequences are MDHEN and SYDVKM. V lost 3 bases and J lost 0, with 9 bases in between. The CDR3 is 14 residues long. The chain's CDR3 is CASSFPGSSYEQYF. The DNA for the CDR3 is TGTGCCAGCAGTTTCCCAGGATCCTCCTACGAGCAGTACTTC.